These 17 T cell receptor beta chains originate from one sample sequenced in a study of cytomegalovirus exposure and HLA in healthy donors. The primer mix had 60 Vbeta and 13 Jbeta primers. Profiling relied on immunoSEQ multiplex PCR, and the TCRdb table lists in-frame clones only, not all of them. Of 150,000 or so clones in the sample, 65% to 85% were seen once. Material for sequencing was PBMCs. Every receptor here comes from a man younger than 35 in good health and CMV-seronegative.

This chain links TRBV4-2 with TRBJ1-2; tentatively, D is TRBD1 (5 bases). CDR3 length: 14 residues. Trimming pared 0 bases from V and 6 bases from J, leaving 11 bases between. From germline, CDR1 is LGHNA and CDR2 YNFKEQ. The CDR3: CASSQEGGGDGYTF. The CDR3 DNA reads TGTGCCAGCAGCCAAGAGGGGGGGGGAGATGGCTACACCTTC.

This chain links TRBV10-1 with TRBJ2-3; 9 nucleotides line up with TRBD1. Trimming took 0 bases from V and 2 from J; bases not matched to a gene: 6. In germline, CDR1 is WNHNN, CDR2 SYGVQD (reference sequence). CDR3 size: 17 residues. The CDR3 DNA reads TGCGCCAGCAGTGAGTCCTCTGGACAGGGGTCCACAGATACGCAGTATTTT. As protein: CASSESSGQGSTDTQYF.

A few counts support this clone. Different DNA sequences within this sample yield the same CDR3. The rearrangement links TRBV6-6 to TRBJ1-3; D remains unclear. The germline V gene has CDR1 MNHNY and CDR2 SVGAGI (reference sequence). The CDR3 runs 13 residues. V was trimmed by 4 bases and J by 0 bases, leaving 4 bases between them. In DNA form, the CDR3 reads TGTGCCAGCAGTTCGGTCTCTGGAAACACCATATATTTT. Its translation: CASSSVSGNTIYF.

The CDR3 DNA is TGTGCCAGCAAGAGGAGCGTGGTCGGGGAGCTGTTTTTT. Protein: CASKRSVVGELFF. The rearrangement joins TRBV6-1 to TRBJ2-2; D remains unclear. Germline lookup yields CDR1 MNHNS and CDR2 SASEGT. The V gene lost 7 bases and the J gene lost 7 bases, with 13 bases spanning the gap. The CDR3 is 13 amino acids.

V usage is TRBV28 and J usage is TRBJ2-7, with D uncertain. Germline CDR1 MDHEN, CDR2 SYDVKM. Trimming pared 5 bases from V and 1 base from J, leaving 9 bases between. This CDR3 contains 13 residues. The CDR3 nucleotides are TGTGCCAGCAGTACTGCGGCTTCCTACGAGCAGTACGTC. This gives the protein CASSTAASYEQYV.

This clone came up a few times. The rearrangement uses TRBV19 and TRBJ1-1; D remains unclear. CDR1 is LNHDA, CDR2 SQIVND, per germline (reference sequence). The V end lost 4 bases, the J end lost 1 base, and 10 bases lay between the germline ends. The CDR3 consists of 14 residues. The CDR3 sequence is CASSKLGQNTEAFF. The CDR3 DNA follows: TGTGCCAGTAGTAAACTTGGGCAGAACACTGAAGCTTTCTTT.

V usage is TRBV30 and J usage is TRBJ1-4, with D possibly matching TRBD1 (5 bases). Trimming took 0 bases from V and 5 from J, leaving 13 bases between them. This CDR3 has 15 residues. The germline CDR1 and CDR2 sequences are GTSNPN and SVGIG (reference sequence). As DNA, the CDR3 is TGTGCCTGGAGTGTAGGGGTCAGTGGCAATGAAAAACTGTTTTTT. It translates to CAWSVGVSGNEKLFF.

CDR3 bases: TGCGCCAGCCGGGACAGCAGCACAGATACGCAGTATTTT. Its translation: CASRDSSTDTQYF. The chain couples TRBV23-1 to TRBJ2-3, with TRBD1 matching 7 bases. TRBV23-1 qualifies as an ORF whose function is uncertain. V lost 8 bases, J lost 0 bases, and 2 bases stayed unmatched. The CDR3 covers 13 residues.

DNA of the CDR3: TGTGCCAGTACCGTTAGTGGGACAGGGGACACCGGGGAGCTGTTTTTT. Translating gives CASTVSGTGDTGELFF. The chain couples TRBV19 to TRBJ2-2; 10 bases line up with TRBD1. The CDR3 length is 16 residues. J was trimmed by 3 bases and V by 7 bases; bases with no gene match: 8. Germline CDR1 reads LNHDA; CDR2 reads SQIVND (reference sequence).

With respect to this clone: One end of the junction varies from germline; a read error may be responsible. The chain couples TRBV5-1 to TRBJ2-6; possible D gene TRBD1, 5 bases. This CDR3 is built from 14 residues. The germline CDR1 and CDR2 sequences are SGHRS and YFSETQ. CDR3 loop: CASSFPSGANGLTF. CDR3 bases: TGCGCCAGCAGCTTCCCCTCTGGGGCCAACGGCCTGACTTTC.

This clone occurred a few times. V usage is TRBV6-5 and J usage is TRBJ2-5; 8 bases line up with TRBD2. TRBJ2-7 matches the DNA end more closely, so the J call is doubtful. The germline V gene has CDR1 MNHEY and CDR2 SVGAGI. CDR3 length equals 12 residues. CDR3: CASTGGAYEQYF. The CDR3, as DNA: TGTGCCAGCACCGGGGGGGCCTACGAGCAGTACTTC.

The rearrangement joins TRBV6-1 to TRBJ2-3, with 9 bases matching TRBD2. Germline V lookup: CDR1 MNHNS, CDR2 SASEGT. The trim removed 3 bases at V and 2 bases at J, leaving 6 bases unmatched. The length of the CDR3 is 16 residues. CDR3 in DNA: TGTGCCAGCAGTGACCACCTAGCGGGGAACACAGATACGCAGTATTTT. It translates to CASSDHLAGNTDTQYF.

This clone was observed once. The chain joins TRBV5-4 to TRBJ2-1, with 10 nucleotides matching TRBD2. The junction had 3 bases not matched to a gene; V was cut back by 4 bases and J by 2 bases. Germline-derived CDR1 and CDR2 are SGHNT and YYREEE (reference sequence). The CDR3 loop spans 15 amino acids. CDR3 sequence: CASSLSGGAYNEQFF. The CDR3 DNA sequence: TGTGCCAGCAGCCTAAGCGGGGGGGCCTACAATGAGCAGTTCTTC. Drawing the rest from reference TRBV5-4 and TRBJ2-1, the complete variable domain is ETGVTQSPTHLIKTRGQQVTLRCSSQSGHNTVSWYQQALGQGPQFIFQYYREEENGRGNFPPRFSGLQFPNYSSELNVNALELDDSALYLCASSLSGGAYNEQFFGPGTRLTVL.

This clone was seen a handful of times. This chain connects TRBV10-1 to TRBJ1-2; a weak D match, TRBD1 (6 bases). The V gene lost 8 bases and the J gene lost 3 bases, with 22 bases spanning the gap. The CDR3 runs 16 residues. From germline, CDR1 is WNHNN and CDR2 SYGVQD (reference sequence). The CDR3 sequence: CASFWRGGGAHYGYTF. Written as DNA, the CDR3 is TGCGCCAGCTTCTGGAGAGGGGGAGGGGCCCACTATGGCTACACCTTC.

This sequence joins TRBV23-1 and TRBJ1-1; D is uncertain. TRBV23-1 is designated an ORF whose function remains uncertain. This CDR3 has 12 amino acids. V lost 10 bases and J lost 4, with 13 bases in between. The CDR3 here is CAKTAVSTEAFF. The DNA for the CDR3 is TGCGCCAAAACAGCCGTTTCCACTGAAGCTTTCTTT.

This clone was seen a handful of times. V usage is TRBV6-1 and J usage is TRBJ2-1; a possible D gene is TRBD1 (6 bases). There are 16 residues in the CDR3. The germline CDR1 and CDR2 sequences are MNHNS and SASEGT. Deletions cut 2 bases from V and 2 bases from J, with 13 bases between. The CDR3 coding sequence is TGTGCCAGCAGTGAAACAACAGGGTCCACCTACAATGAGCAGTTCTTC. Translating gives CASSETTGSTYNEQFF.

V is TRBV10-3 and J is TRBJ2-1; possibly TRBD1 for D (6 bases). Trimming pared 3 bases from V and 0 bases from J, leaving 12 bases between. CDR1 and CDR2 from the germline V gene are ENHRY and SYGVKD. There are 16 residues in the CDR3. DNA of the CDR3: TGTGCCATCAGTGATGGCACCAGGGGCTCCTACAATGAGCAGTTCTTC. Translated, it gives CAISDGTRGSYNEQFF.